This is a list of T cell receptor beta chains from one sample in a study of blood T cell repertoires in COVID-19. The protocol was immunoSEQ multiplex PCR, while the TCRdb copy is restricted to in-frame clones and leaves out a portion. Here the sample spans some 510,000 clones, roughly 90% being singletons. The sequenced sample was PBMCs or T cells enriched from blood (not recorded which). Receptors originate from a woman in her thirties or forties who had recovered from COVID-19. The CDR3 runs from the conserved cysteine through the conserved F or W. The D gene is left open where the match is weak. Some rows have no size entry. The others give once, few or many, or a class for an expanded clone.

V: TRBV7-9
D: TRBD1
J: TRBJ1-2
size: .
DNA: TGTGCCAGCAGCGGGGGAACAGGGGGCTATGGCTACACCTTC
CDR3: CASSGGTGGYGYTF

V: TRBV5-1
D: .
J: TRBJ2-2
size: .
DNA: TGCGCCAGCAGCTTGCTTGTCAGGGAAAACACCGGGGAGCTGTTTTTT
CDR3: CASSLLVRENTGELFF

V: TRBV5-6
D: .
J: TRBJ2-7
size: .
DNA: TGTGCCAGCAGCCGGAGACTACGTTCCTACGAGCAGTACTTC
CDR3: CASSRRLRSYEQYF

V: TRBV6-2/TRBV6-3
D: .
J: TRBJ1-1
size: once
DNA: TGTGCCAGCAGTTACGGGGCGGGAAACACTGAAGCTTTCTTT
CDR3: CASSYGAGNTEAFF

V: TRBV5-1
D: .
J: TRBJ1-2
size: once
DNA: TGCGCCAGCAGCTTGCGACCGAGCGACTATGGCTACACCTTC
CDR3: CASSLRPSDYGYTF

V: TRBV29-1
D: TRBD2
J: TRBJ2-5
size: .
DNA: TGCAGCGTTGAAAGGCCCCAGCTGGGAGGGAAGACCCAGTACTTC
CDR3: CSVERPQLGGKTQYF

V: TRBV5-1
D: TRBD1
J: TRBJ2-3
size: .
DNA: TGCGCCAGCAGCTTGGGGCCGCGGACAGGGAGCACAGATACGCAGTATTTT
CDR3: CASSLGPRTGSTDTQYF

V: TRBV29-1
D: TRBD2
J: TRBJ2-3
size: .
DNA: TGCAGCGCTGGAATCTTACTAGCGGGAGGCACAGATACGCAGTATTTT
CDR3: CSAGILLAGGTDTQYF

V: TRBV5-4
D: .
J: TRBJ2-2
size: .
DNA: TGTGCCAGCAGCTCGTTTGCCGGGGAGCTGTTTTTT
CDR3: CASSSFAGELFF

V: TRBV6-5
D: .
J: TRBJ1-1
size: few
DNA: TGTGCCAGCCCCCCCCGAGGGACACCGAACACTGAAGCTTTCTTT
CDR3: CASPPRGTPNTEAFF

V: TRBV10-1
D: .
J: TRBJ1-1
size: .
DNA: TGCGCCAGCAGTGCGACAGGTTTGAACACTGAAGCTTTCTTT
CDR3: CASSATGLNTEAFF

V: TRBV6-7
D: .
J: TRBJ2-1
size: .
DNA: TGTGCCAGCAGTTTCCCGTTGTGTGAGGGCGGGGATGAGCAGTTCTTC
CDR3: CASSFPLCEGGDEQFF

V: TRBV9
D: TRBD2
J: TRBJ2-3
size: once
DNA: TGTGCCAGCAGCGTAGGGTCGGCTAGCGGGAGGAGCACAGATACGCAGTATTTT
CDR3: CASSVGSASGRSTDTQYF

V: TRBV10-2
D: .
J: TRBJ1-5
size: few
DNA: TGCGCCAGCCTCATTACCATTCGGGGTACGGGCCATAGCAATCAGCCCCAGCATTTT
CDR3: CASLITIRGTGHSNQPQHF

V: TRBV4-3
D: TRBD2
J: TRBJ2-1
size: .
DNA: TGCGCCAGCAGCCAGTGGGAGGGCCTCGGTAGTGAGCAGTTCTTC
CDR3: CASSQWEGLGSEQFF

V: TRBV29-1
D: .
J: TRBJ1-1
size: .
DNA: TGCAGCGCCGAAACGGGCACTGAAGCTTTCTTT
CDR3: CSAETGTEAFF

V: TRBV6-2/TRBV6-3
D: .
J: TRBJ1-1
size: .
DNA: TGTGCCAGCAGTTACCCGCGGGGAGGGCACCTGAGGGCTTTCTTT
CDR3: CASSYPRGGHLRAFF

V: TRBV2
D: .
J: TRBJ1-1
size: .
DNA: TGTGCCAGCAGTGAAATATATCCGGGTCGTGCTGAAGCTTTCTTT
CDR3: CASSEIYPGRAEAFF

V: TRBV18
D: TRBD2
J: TRBJ2-7
size: .
DNA: TGTGCCAGCTCACCGCGAGCGGGACCCTACGAGCAGTACTTC
CDR3: CASSPRAGPYEQYF

V: TRBV19
D: .
J: TRBJ2-1
size: .
DNA: TGTGCCAGTAGTAGCAGGGAATCCGAGCAGTTCTTC
CDR3: CASSSRESEQFF

V: TRBV6-2/TRBV6-3
D: .
J: TRBJ2-7
size: .
DNA: TGTGCCAGCAGCCGGACAGCCCTCTACGAGCAGTACTTC
CDR3: CASSRTALYEQYF

V: TRBV5-4
D: .
J: TRBJ1-2
size: .
DNA: TGTGCCAGCAGCTTGGCCGCGGGGGCCTTAAACTATGGCTACACCTTC
CDR3: CASSLAAGALNYGYTF

V: TRBV12-5
D: .
J: TRBJ2-2
size: .
DNA: TGTGCTAGTGGGATCGGGATTTCGAACACCGGGGAGCTGTTTTTT
CDR3: CASGIGISNTGELFF

V: TRBV4-1
D: .
J: TRBJ2-7
size: .
DNA: TGCGCCAGCAGCCAAGGAGTCAGGGGCGAGCAGTACTTC
CDR3: CASSQGVRGEQYF